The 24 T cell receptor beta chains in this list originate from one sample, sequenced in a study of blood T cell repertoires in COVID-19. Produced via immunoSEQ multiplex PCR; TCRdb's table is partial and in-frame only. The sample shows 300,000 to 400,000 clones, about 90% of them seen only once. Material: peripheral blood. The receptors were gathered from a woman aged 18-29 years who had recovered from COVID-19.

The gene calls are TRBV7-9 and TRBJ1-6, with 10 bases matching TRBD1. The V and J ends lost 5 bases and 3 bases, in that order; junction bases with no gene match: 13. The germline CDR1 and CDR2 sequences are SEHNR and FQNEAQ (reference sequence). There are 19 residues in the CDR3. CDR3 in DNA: TGTGCCAGCAGCCCCGGACCCGGACAGGGGGTAAACTATAATTCACCCCTCCACTTT. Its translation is CASSPGPGQGVNYNSPLHF.

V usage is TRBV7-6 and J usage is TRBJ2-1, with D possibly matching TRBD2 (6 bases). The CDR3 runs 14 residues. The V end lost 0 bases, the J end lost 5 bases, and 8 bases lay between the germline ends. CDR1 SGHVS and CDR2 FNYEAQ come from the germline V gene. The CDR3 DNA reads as TGTGCCAGCAGCTTAGCTAGCGGCCACAATGAGCAGTTCTTC. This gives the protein CASSLASGHNEQFF.

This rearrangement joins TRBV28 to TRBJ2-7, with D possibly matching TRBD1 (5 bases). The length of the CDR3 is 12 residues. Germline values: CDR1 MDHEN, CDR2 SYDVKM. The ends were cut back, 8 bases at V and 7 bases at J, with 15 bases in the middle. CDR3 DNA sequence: TGTGCCAGCCAGGGCTCCCATGGGGAGCAGTACGTC. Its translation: CASQGSHGEQYV.

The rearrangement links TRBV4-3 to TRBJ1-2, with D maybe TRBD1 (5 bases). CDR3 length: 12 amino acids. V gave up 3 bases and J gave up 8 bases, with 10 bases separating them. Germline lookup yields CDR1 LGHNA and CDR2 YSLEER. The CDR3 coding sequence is TGCGCCAGCAGCCAGTCTACAGGAGGCTACACCTTC. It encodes CASSQSTGGYTF.

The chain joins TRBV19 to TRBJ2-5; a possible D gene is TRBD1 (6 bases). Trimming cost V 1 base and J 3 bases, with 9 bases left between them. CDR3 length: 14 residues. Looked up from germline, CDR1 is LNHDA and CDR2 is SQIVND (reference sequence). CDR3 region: CASSIGGGEETQYF. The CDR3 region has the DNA TGTGCCAGTAGTATAGGAGGGGGAGAAGAGACCCAGTACTTC.

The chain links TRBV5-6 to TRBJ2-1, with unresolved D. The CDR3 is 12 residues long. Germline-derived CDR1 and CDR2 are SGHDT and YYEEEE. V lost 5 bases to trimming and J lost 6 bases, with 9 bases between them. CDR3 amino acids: CASSYGGNEQFF. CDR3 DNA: TGTGCCAGCAGTTACGGTGGCAATGAGCAGTTCTTC.

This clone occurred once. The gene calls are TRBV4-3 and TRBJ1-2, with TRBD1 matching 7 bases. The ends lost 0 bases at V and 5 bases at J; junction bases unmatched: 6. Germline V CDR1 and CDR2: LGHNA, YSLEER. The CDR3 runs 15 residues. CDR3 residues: CASSQDSTGDYGYTF. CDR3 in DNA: TGCGCCAGCAGCCAAGATAGCACAGGGGATTATGGCTACACCTTC.

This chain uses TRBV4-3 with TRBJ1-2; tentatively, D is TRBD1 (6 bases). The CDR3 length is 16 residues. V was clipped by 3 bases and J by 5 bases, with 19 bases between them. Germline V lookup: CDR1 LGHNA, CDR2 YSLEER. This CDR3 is CASSQGAGVGQYGYTF. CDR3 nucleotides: TGCGCCAGCAGCCAGGGGGCAGGGGTCGGCCAATATGGCTACACCTTC.

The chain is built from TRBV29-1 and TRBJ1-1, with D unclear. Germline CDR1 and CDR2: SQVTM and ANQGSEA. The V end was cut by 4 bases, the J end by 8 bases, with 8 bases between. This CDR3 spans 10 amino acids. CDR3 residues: CSVAGSEAFF. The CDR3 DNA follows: TGCAGCGTTGCCGGGTCCGAAGCTTTCTTT.

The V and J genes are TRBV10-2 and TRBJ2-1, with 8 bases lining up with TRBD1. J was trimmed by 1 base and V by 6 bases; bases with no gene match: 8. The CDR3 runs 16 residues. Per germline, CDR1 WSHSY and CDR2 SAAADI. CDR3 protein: CASRRGTGGSYNEQFF. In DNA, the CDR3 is TGCGCCAGCAGGAGAGGTACAGGGGGATCCTACAATGAGCAGTTCTTC.

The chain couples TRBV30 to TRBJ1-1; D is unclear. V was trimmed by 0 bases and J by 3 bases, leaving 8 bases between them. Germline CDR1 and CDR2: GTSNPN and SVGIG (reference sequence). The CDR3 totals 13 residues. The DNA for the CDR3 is TGTGCCTGGAGTGTTGGGCGAGACACTGAAGCTTTCTTT. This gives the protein CAWSVGRDTEAFF. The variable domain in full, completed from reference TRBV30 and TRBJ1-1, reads SQTIHQWPATLVQPVGSPLSLECTVEGTSNPNLYWYRQAAGRGLQLLFYSVGIGQISSEVPQNLSASRPQDRQFILSSKKLLLSDSGFYLCAWSVGRDTEAFFGQGTRLTVV.

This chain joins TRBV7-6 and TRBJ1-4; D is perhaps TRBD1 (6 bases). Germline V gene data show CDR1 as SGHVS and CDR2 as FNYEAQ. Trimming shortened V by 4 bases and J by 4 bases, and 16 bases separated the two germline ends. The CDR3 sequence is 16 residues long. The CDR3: CASSSPLGRGNEKLFF. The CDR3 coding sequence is TGTGCCAGCAGCTCACCCCTAGGCAGGGGTAATGAAAAACTGTTTTTT.

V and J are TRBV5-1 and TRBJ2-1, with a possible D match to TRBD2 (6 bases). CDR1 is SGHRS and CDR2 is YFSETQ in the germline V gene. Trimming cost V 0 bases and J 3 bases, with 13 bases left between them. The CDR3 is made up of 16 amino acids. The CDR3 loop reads CASSLASQRVYNEQFF. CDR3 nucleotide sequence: TGCGCCAGCAGCTTGGCCTCCCAGCGGGTCTACAATGAGCAGTTCTTC.

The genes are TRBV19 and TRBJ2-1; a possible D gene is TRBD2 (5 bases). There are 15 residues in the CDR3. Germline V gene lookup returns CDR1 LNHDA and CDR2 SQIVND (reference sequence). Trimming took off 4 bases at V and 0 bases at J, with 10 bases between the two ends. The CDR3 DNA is TGTGCCAGTAGTAGCGGGCCCAGCTCCTACAATGAGCAGTTCTTC. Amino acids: CASSSGPSSYNEQFF.

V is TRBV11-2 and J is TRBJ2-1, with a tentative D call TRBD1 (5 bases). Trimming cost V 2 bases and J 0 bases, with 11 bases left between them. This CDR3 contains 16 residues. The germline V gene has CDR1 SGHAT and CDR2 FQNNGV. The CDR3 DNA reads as TGTGCCAGCAGCTTAAGGGGCACCGGCTCCTACAATGAGCAGTTCTTC. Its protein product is CASSLRGTGSYNEQFF.

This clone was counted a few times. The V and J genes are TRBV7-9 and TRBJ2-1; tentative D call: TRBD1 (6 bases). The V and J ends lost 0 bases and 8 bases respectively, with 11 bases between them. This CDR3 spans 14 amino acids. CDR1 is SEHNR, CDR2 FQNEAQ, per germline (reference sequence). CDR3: CASSLAVRGDEQFF. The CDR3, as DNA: TGTGCCAGCAGCTTAGCGGTCAGGGGTGATGAGCAGTTCTTC. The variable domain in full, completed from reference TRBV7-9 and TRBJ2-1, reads DTGVSQNPRHKITKRGQNVTFRCDPISEHNRLYWYRQTLGQGPEFLTYFQNEAQLEKSRLLSDRFSAERPKGSFSTLEIQRTEQGDSAMYLCASSLAVRGDEQFFGPGTRLTVL.

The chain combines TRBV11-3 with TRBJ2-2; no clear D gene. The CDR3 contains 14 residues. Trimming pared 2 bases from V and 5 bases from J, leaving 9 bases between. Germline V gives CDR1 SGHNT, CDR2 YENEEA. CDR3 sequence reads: CASSLTTRTGELFF. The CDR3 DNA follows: TGTGCCAGCAGCTTAACTACAAGAACCGGGGAGCTGTTTTTT. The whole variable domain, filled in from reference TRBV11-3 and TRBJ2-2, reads EAGVVQSPRYKIIEKKQPVAFWCNPISGHNTLYWYLQNLGQGPELLIRYENEEAVDDSQLPKDRFSAERLKGVDSTLKIQPAELGDSAVYLCASSLTTRTGELFFGEGSRLTVL.

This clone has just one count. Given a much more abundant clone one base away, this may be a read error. CDR3 protein: CASSGTSGSTDTQYF. CDR3 in DNA: TGTGCCAGCAGTGGGACTAGCGGAAGCACAGATACGCAGTATTTT. The chain is built from TRBV27 and TRBJ2-3; 11 bases are shared with TRBD2. Germline values: CDR1 MNHEY, CDR2 SMNVEV (reference sequence). J was trimmed by 0 bases and V by 5 bases; bases with no gene match: 1. The CDR3 has 15 residues.

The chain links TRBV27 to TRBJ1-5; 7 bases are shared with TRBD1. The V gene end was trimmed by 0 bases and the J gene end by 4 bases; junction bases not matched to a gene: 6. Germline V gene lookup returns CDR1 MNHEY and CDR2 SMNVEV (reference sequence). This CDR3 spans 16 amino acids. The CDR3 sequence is CASSLSAGGYNQPQHF. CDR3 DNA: TGTGCCAGCAGTTTATCGGCAGGGGGATATAATCAGCCCCAGCATTTT.

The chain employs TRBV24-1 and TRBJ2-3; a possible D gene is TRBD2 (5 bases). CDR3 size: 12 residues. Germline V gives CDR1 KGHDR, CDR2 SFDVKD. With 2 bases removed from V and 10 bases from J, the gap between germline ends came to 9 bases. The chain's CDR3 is CATSDYGKAQYF. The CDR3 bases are TGTGCCACCAGTGATTACGGGAAGGCGCAGTATTTT.

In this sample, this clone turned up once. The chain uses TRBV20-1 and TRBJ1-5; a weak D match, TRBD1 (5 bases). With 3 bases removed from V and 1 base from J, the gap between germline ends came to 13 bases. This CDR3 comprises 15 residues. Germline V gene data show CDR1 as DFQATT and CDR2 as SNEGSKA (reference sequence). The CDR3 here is CSASGGDRSNQPQHF. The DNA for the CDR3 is TGCAGTGCTAGTGGGGGGGATCGGAGCAATCAGCCCCAGCATTTT.

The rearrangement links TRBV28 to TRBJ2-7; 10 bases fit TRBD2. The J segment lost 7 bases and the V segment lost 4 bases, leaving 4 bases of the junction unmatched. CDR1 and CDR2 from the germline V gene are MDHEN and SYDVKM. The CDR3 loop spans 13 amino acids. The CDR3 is CASSSGGLAEQYV. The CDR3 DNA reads TGTGCCAGCAGTTCGGGGGGACTAGCGGAGCAGTACGTC.

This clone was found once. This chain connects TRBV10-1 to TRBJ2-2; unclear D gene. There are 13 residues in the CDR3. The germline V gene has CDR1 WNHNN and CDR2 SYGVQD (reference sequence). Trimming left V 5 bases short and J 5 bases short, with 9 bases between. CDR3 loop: CASSPTITGELFF. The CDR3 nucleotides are TGCGCCAGCAGTCCAACTATAACCGGGGAGCTGTTTTTT.

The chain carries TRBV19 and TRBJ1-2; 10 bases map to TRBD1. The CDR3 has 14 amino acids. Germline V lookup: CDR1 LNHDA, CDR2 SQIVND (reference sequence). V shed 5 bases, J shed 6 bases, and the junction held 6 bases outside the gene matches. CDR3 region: CASSLPGQGHGYTF. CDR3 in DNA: TGTGCCAGTAGTCTCCCGGGACAGGGGCATGGCTACACCTTC.